The source of this T cell receptor (beta chain) is a study of tumor-infiltrating lymphocytes in primary liver carcinoma. To note about this clonotype: Its antigen is not identified. At one end, the junction sequence differs from germline, possibly due to a read error.

TCR beta cDNA was made from 400 to 600 ng total RNA with a constant-region primer. The TCR beta library was amplified through three nested multiplex PCR rounds in a modified ARM-PCR procedure. For 10 cycles apiece, the opening two PCR rounds ran with TRBV1-TRBV30 forward primers and a C-beta reverse primer. TCRdb recomputed calls from the multiplex PCR reads with MiXCR, one row per CDR3 protein. The table lists around 80,000 distinct CDR3 sequences, roughly 72% of them singletons. Study-level results: Whereas tumor region pairs overlapped more, tumor-adjacent and tumor-blood pairs overlapped less. Tumors reached a significantly greater top-250-clone fraction than blood did (p = 0.039).

This CDR3 region has 15 residues. Germline loops: CDR1 WSHSY, CDR2 SAAADI. Between about 19 and 34 mg of unsorted bulk tissue served as the source from which RNA and DNA were co-extracted. Each participant had primary liver carcinoma, and surgical resection was the treatment. The chain combines TRBV10-2 with TRBJ2-3, with 14 positions matching TRBD2. Sequencing was done on a sample of tumor-adjacent normal liver tissue. The sequence was obtained from a man aged 40-50 years with primary liver carcinoma and hepatitis B virus infection. Written as DNA, the CDR3 is TGCGCCAGCAGTCCGGGGACTAGCGGGAGTGATACGCAGTGTTTT. Protein product: CASSPGTSGSDTQCF.